This T cell receptor beta chain comes out of a study of OX40 agonist ivuxolimab in advanced cancers. Sequencing used immunoSEQ multiplex PCR; TCRdb keeps in-frame clones, though not all of them. The sample shows around 20,000 clones, 84% of them seen only once. In germline, CDR1 is LNHDA, CDR2 SQIVND (reference sequence). This CDR3 is built from 14 residues. V lost 6 bases, J lost 4 bases, and 7 bases stayed unmatched. The receptor was isolated from an adult with an advanced solid tumor such as melanoma, head and neck, liver or kidney cancer. The rearrangement links TRBV19 to TRBJ1-1, with 8 bases fitting TRBD1. The specimen comprised CD4+ or CD8+ T cells sorted from blood, sampled in a trial of the OX40 agonist ivuxolimab. The CDR3, as DNA: TGTGCCAGTAGATACGGACAGGGCAGCACTGAAGCTTTCTTT. Translated, it gives CASRYGQGSTEAFF.